This TCR beta chain was obtained from a study of sequential checkpoint blockade in melanoma. Turning to the study itself: Randomization was 1:1 between first-line nivolumab→ipilimumab and ipilimumab→nivolumab.

Here immunoSEQ multiplex PCR was the method, and the copy in TCRdb shows in-frame clones only, minus some. In the table there are around 9,100 clones, approximately 76% of which are singletons. This CDR3 region has 16 residues. Germline CDR1 and CDR2: SGDLS and YYNGEE. Trimming at V came to 4 bases and at J to 7 bases, leaving 10 bases not matched to a gene. Treatment described: randomized to nivolumab then ipilimumab (arm A) or the reverse (arm B). DNA-damaging chemotherapy had not been given to any patient beforehand. Live CD3+CD8+ CD19− CD56− cells were sorted from PBMCs. This specimen consisted of CD8+ T cells sorted from blood (inferred from file names), obtained from a patient given nivolumab and ipilimumab in sequence. The chain uses TRBV9 and TRBJ2-7; TRBD2 aligns across 14 bases. The receptor's source is a human donor with melanoma. This CDR3 reads CASSPLGLAGGGEQYF. The CDR3 DNA reads as TGTGCCAGCAGCCCGTTAGGACTAGCGGGAGGTGGAGAGCAGTACTTC.